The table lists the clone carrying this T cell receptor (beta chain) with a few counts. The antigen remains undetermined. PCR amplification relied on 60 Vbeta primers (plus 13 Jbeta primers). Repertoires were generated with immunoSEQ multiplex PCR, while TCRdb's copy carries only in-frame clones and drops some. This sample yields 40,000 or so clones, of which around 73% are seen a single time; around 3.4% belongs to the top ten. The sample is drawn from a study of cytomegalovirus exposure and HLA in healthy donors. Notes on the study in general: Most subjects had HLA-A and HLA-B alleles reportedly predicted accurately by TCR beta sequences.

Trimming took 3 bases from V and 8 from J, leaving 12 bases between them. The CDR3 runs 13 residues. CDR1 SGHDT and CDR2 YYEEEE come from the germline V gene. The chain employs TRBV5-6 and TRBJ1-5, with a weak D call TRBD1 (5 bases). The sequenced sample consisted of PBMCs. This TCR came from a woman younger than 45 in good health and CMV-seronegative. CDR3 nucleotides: TGTGCCAGCAGCTCAAGGGGTGTCGAGCCCCAGCATTTT. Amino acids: CASSSRGVEPQHF.